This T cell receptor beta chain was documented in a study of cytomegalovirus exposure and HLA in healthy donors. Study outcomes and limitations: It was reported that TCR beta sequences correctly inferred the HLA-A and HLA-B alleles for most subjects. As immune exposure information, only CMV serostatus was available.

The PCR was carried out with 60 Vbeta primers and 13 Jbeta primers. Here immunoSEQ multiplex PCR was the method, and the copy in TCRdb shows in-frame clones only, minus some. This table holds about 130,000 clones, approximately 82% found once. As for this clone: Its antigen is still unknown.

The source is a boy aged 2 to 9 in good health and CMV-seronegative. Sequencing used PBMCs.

The CDR3 bases are TGTGCCAGCAGTGAATTTAGTCTTGGGCAGGGAACTTTGTTGAATGAGCAGTTCTTC. It yields the protein CASSEFSLGQGTLLNEQFF. The chain is built from TRBV2 and TRBJ2-1, with D possibly being TRBD1 (5 bases). The length of the CDR3 is 19 residues. Trimming took off 2 bases at V and 7 bases at J, with 27 bases between the two ends. Germline V gene lookup returns CDR1 SNHLY and CDR2 FYNNEI.